This T cell receptor (beta chain) was sequenced for a study of cytomegalovirus exposure and HLA in healthy donors. CDR3 length: 14 amino acids. The V and J ends lost 1 base and 4 bases respectively, with 10 bases between them. Germline V gene sequence: CDR1 SGHTA, CDR2 FQGNSA. PCR amplification relied on 60 Vbeta primers (plus 13 Jbeta primers). Measured with immunoSEQ multiplex PCR; TCRdb has only the in-frame clones, and not every one. In the table there are some 120,000 clones, 75% to 85% of which are singletons. The chain is built from TRBV7-2 and TRBJ2-5; D call uncertain. The clonotype originates from a man in his thirties or forties in good health and CMV-seropositive. The specimen sequenced was PBMCs. CDR3: CASSLDGSRETQYF. CDR3 nucleotide sequence: TGTGCCAGCAGCTTAGACGGGTCCCGAGAGACCCAGTACTTC. The variable domain in full, with the rest retrieved from reference TRBV7-2 and TRBJ2-5, is GAGVSQSPSNKVTEKGKDVELRCDPISGHTALYWYRQSLGQGLEFLIYFQGNSAPDKSGLPSDRFSAERTGGSVSTLTIQRTQQEDSAVYLCASSLDGSRETQYFGPGTRLLVL.